This T cell receptor (beta chain) was sequenced for a study of cytomegalovirus exposure and HLA in healthy donors. The CDR3 extends over 15 amino acids. The V gene end was trimmed by 6 bases and the J gene end by 0 bases; junction bases not matched to a gene: 5. Looked up from germline, CDR1 is SGHAT and CDR2 is FQNNGV. The study ran its PCR with 60 Vbeta and 13 Jbeta primers. Authors' methods: In a later analysis, the count reached tens of millions of unique TCR beta chains, with 10 million to 14 million shared. The data were produced by immunoSEQ multiplex PCR, yet TCRdb's version contains in-frame clones alone and is incomplete. Clone size and the V and J calls come from that table; the DNA yielded D and trimming. The table includes roughly 200,000 clones, around 78% detected once. With regard to this clone: Its antigen is not known.

Study-wide results and limits: Later on, a genetic analysis was performed. It linked a missense variant in DCLRE1C with V- and J-gene trimming of TCR beta.

The rearrangement links TRBV11-2 to TRBJ2-5; TRBD2 agrees at 9 bases. The sample comprised PBMCs. The origin of this receptor is a man aged 25 to 45 in good health and CMV-seronegative. CDR3 loop: CASRRLAGYQETQYF. CDR3 bases: TGTGCCAGCAGGAGGCTAGCGGGATACCAAGAGACCCAGTACTTC.